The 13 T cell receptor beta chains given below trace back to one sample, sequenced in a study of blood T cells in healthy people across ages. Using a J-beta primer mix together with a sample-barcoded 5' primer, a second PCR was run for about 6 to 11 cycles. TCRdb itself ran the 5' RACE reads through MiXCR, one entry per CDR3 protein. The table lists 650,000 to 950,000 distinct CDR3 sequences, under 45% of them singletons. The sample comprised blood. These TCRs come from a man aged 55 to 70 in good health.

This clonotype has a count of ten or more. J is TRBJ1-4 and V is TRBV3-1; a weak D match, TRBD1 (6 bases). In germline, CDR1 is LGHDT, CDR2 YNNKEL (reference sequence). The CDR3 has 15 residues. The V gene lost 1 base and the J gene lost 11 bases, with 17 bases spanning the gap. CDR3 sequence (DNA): TGTGCCAGCAGCCAAGCGTTCCAGGGGCAAGGGAAACTGTTTTTT. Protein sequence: CASSQAFQGQGKLFF.

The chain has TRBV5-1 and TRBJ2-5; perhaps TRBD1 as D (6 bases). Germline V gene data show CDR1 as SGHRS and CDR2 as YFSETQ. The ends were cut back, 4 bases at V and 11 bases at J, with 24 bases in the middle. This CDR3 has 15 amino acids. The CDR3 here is CASSQLQGLSNEQYF. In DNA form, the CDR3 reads TGCGCCAGCAGCCAACTACAGGGTCTCAGCAATGAGCAGTACTTC.

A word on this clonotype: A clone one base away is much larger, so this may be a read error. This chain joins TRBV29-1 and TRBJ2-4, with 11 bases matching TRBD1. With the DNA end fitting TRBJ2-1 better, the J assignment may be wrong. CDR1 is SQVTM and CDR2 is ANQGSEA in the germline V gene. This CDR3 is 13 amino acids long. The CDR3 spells CSVMDRGLYIQFF. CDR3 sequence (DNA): TGCAGCGTTATGGACAGGGGGCTATACATTCAGTTCTTC.

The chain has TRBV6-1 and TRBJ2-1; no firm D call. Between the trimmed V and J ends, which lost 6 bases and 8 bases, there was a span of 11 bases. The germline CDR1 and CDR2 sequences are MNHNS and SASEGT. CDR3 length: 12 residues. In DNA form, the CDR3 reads TGTGCCAGCAGCCAACCCTGGGATGAGCAGTTCTTC. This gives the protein CASSQPWDEQFF.

In DNA, the CDR3 is TGTGCCAGCAGGGCGACTAGCGGGGTTGGGAATGAGCAGTACTTC. Protein sequence: CASRATSGVGNEQYF. V is TRBV7-2 and J is TRBJ2-1, with 11 bases identical to TRBD2. The DNA end favors TRBJ2-7, so the J call may be wrong. The CDR3 sequence is 15 residues long. Per the germline V gene, CDR1 is SGHTA and CDR2 is FQGNSA.

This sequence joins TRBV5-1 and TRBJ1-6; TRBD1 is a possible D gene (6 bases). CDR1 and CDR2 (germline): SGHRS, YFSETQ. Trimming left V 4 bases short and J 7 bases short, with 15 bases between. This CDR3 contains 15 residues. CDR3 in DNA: TGCGCCAGCAGCCTTAACCGGGACACCAATTCACCCCTCCACTTT. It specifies CASSLNRDTNSPLHF.

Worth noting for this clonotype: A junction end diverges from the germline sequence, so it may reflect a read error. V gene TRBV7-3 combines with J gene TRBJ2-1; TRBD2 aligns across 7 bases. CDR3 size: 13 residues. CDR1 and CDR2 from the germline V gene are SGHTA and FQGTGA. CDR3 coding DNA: TGTGCCAGCGGCTTCGTAGCGGGTAGTGAGCAGTTCTTC. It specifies CASGFVAGSEQFF.

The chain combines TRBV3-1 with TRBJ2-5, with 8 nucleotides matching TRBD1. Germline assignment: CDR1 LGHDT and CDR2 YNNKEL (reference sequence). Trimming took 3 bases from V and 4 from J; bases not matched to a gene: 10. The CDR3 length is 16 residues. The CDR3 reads CASSQFRTGHRETQYF. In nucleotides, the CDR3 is TGTGCCAGCAGCCAGTTCCGGACAGGGCACAGAGAGACCCAGTACTTC.

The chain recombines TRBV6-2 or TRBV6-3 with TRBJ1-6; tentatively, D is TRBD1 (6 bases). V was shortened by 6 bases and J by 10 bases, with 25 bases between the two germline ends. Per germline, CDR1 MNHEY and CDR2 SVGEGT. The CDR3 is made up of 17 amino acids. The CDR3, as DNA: TGTGCCAGCAGCGCCCAACCCAGGGGATCCCAGGGATCACCCCTCCACTTT. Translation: CASSAQPRGSQGSPLHF.

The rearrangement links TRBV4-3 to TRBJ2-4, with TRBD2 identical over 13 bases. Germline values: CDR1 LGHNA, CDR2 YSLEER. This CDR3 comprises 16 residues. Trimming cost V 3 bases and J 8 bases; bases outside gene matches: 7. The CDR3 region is CASSHTLAGGTDIQYF. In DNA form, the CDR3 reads TGCGCCAGCAGCCACACACTAGCGGGGGGGACGGACATTCAGTACTTC.

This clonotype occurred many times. CDR3 protein: CSARGSADHSGANVLTF. The CDR3, as DNA: TGCAGTGCTAGAGGGTCGGCAGACCATTCTGGGGCCAACGTCCTGACTTTC. The chain carries TRBV20-1 and TRBJ2-6, with D unresolved. Between the trimmed V and J ends, which lost 1 base and 1 base, there was a span of 14 bases. CDR3 length equals 17 residues. Germline assignment: CDR1 DFQATT and CDR2 SNEGSKA (reference sequence).

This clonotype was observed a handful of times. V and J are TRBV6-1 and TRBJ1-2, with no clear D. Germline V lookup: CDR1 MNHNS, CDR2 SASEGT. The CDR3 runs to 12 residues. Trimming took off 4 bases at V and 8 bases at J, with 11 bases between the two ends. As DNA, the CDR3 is TGTGCCAGCAGTGCGATGTTGGGCGGCTACACCTTC. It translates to CASSAMLGGYTF.

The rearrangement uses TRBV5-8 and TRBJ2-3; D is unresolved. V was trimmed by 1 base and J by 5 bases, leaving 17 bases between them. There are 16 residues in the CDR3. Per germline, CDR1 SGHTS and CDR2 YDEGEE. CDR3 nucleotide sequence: TGTGCCAGCAGCTTGCTTGGGGTCCCCTCGGGAGATACGCAGTATTTT. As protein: CASSLLGVPSGDTQYF. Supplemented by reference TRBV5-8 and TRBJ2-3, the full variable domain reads EAGVTQSPTHLIKTRGQQATLRCSPISGHTSVYWYQQALGLGLQFLLWYDEGEERNRGNFPPRFSGRQFPNYSSELNVNALELEDSALYLCASSLLGVPSGDTQYFGPGTRLTVL.